This entry concerns a single T cell receptor (beta chain). Its antigen remains unidentified. The germline gives CDR1 LGHNA, CDR2 YSLEER. This CDR3 spans 17 amino acids. The V segment lost 1 base and the J segment 7 bases; nucleotides outside the gene matches: 10. The PCR used 60 Vbeta and 13 Jbeta primers. The protocol was immunoSEQ multiplex PCR, while the TCRdb copy is restricted to in-frame clones and leaves out a portion. The sample has about 96,000 clones; roughly 74% are singletons. The sample originates from a study of cytomegalovirus exposure and HLA in healthy donors. Broader study findings: Reportedly, fewer N-insertions than the approximately 700-donor mean appeared in an Asian-associated ancestry cluster in a later analysis.

The chain joins TRBV4-3 to TRBJ2-1; TRBD2 agrees at 10 bases. Specimen: PBMCs. The TCR sequence derives from a woman in her seventies in good health and CMV-seropositive. CDR3 region: CASSQVTSGPFTNEQFF. The CDR3 DNA reads as TGCGCCAGCAGCCAAGTGACTAGCGGGCCGTTTACAAATGAGCAGTTCTTC.